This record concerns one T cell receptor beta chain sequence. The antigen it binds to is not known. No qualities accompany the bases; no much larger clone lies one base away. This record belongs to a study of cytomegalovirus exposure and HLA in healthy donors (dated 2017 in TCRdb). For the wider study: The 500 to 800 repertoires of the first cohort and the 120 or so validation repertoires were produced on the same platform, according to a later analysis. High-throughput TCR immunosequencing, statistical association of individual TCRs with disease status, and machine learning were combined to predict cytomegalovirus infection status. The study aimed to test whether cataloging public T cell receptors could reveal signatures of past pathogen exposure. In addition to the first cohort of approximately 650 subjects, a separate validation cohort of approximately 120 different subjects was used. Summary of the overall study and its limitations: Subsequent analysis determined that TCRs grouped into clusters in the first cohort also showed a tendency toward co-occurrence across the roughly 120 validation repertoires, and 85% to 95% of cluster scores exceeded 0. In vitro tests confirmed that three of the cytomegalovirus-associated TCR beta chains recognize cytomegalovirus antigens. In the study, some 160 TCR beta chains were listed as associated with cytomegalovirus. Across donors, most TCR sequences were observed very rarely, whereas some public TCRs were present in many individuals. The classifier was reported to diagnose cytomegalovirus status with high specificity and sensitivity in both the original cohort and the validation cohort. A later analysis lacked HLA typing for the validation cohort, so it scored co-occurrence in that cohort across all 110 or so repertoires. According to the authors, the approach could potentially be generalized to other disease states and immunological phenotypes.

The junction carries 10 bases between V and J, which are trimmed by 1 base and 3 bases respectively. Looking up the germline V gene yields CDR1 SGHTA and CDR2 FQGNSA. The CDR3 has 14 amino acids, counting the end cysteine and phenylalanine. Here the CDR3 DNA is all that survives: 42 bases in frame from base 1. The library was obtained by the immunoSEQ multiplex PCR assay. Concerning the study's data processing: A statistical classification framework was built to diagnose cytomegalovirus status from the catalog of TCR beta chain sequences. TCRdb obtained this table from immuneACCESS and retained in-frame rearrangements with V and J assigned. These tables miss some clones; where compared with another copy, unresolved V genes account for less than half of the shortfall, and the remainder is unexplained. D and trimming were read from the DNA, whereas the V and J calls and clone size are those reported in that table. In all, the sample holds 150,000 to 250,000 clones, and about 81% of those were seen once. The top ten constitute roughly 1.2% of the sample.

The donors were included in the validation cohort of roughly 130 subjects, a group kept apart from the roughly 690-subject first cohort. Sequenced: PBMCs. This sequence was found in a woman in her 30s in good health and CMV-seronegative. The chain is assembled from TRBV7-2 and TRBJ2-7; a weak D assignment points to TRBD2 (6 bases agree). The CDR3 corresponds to CASSLDSGNYEQYF. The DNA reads TGTGCCAGCAGCTTAGATAGCGGTAACTACGAGCAGTACTTC. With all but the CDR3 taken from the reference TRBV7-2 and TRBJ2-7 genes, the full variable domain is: GAGVSQSPSNKVTEKGKDVELRCDPISGHTALYWYRQSLGQGLEFLIYFQGNSAPDKSGLPSDRFSAERTGGSVSTLTIQRTQQEDSAVYLCASSLDSGNYEQYFGPGTRLTVT.